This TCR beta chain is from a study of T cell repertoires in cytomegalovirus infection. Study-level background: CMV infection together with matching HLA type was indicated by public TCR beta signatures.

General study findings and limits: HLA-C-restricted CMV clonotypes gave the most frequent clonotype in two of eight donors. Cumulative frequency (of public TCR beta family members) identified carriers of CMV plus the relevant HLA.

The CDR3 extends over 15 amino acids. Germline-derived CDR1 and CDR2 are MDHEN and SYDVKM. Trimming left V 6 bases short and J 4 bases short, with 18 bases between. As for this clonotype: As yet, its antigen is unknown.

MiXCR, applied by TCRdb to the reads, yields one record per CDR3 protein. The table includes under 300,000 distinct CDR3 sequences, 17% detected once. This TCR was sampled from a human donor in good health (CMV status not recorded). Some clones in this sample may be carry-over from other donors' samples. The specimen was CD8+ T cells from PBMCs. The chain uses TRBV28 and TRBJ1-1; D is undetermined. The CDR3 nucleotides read TGTGCCAGCAGGCGCCAACTGGCCTTGGGCACTGAAGCTTTCTTT. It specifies CASRRQLALGTEAFF.